The rows below give T cell receptor beta chains drawn from one sample of a study of OX40 agonist ivuxolimab in advanced cancers. Assay used: immunoSEQ multiplex PCR; TCRdb lists only in-frame clones, some missing. The data show around 47,000 clones, about 80% seen once. Sample: CD4+ or CD8+ T cells sorted from blood, taken in a trial of the OX40 agonist ivuxolimab. Receptors originate from an adult with an advanced solid tumor such as melanoma, head and neck, liver or kidney cancer. CDR3s include the opening cysteine and the closing phenylalanine or tryptophan. Each record gives: V gene, clone size, J gene, D gene, CDR3 protein, CDR3 DNA. D genes are given only for firm matches. Clone size is given for some rows only: seen once, a few or many times, or a class if the clone is expanded.

TRBV21-1	.	TRBJ2-5	.	CASSKAREGGQGAREQYF	TGTGCCAGCAGCAAAGCGAGAGAGGGGGGACAGGGGGCGCGGGAGCAGTACTTC
TRBV28	.	TRBJ1-5	TRBD1	CASRSTGPLRPQHF	TGTGCCAGCAGATCGACAGGGCCTCTGCGGCCCCAGCATTTT
TRBV12-5	.	TRBJ2-1	TRBD2	CASGLVRGLAGNNEQFF	TGTGCTAGTGGTTTGGTACGCGGACTAGCGGGAAACAATGAGCAGTTCTTC
TRBV14	.	TRBJ1-2	.	CASSRVGDPTLGYGYTF	TGTGCCAGCAGCCGTGTCGGGGATCCTACTCTGGGCTATGGCTACACCTTC
TRBV4-2	.	TRBJ2-5	.	CASSSGPQETQYF	TGTGCCAGCAGCTCGGGACCCCAGGAGACCCAGTACTTC
TRBV7-9	.	TRBJ1-1	.	CASSLVVLNTEAFF	TGTGCCAGCAGCTTAGTAGTCCTGAACACTGAAGCTTTCTTT
TRBV4-1	.	TRBJ2-1	TRBD2	CASSDRTSGGAANEQFF	TGCGCCAGCAGCGACAGAACTAGCGGGGGGGCTGCCAATGAGCAGTTCTTC
TRBV6-1	.	TRBJ2-3	.	CASRGGGVDTQYF	TGTGCCAGCAGAGGGGGGGGTGTAGATACGCAGTATTTT
TRBV19	once	TRBJ1-2	TRBD1	CASLDRGYSFYGYTF	TGTGCCAGTTTGGACAGGGGATATTCCTTCTATGGCTACACCTTC
TRBV5-1	.	TRBJ2-4	TRBD1	CASSLAGQGRGDIQYF	TGCGCCAGCAGCTTGGCCGGACAGGGGAGGGGAGACATTCAGTACTTC
TRBV4-3	.	TRBJ1-4	TRBD1	CASSQGDRDIGEKLFF	TGCGCCAGCAGCCAAGGGGACAGGGATATTGGTGAAAAACTGTTTTTT
TRBV18	.	TRBJ1-5	.	CASSPGGSDNQPQHF	TGTGCCAGCTCACCGGGAGGGTCTGATAATCAGCCCCAGCATTTT
TRBV30	.	TRBJ2-1	TRBD2	CAWELGGNEQFF	TGTGCCTGGGAACTGGGGGGGAATGAGCAGTTCTTC
TRBV18	.	TRBJ2-1	.	CASSGSMFGNNEQFF	TGTGCCAGCTCAGGTAGTATGTTCGGTAACAATGAGCAGTTCTTC
TRBV5-1	.	TRBJ1-1	TRBD1	CASSWTGGSTEAFF	TGCGCCAGCAGCTGGACAGGAGGGAGCACTGAAGCTTTCTTT
TRBV7-8	.	TRBJ2-3	.	CASSFRDTQYF	TGTGCCAGCAGCTTCCGCGATACGCAGTATTTT
TRBV7-2	few	TRBJ2-7	.	CASSLEDSGIYEQYF	TGTGCCAGCAGCTTAGAAGATAGCGGCATCTACGAGCAGTACTTC
TRBV5-4	few	TRBJ2-3	.	CASSTGQFQSTDTQYF	TGTGCCAGCAGCACAGGACAGTTCCAATCCACAGATACGCAGTATTTT
TRBV9	.	TRBJ2-3	.	CASSVGVGTTDTQYF	TGTGCCAGCAGCGTAGGTGTTGGGACCACAGATACGCAGTATTTT
TRBV5-1	.	TRBJ2-5	.	CASRRAEETQYF	TGCGCCAGCAGACGGGCAGAAGAGACCCAGTACTTC
TRBV6-1	.	TRBJ1-6	.	CASSETSGGHISSYNSPLHF	TGTGCCAGCAGTGAAACGAGTGGGGGGCATATTAGCTCCTATAATTCACCCCTCCACTTT
TRBV5-4	once	TRBJ1-2	.	CASSLVRAEHGYTF	TGTGCCAGCAGCTTGGTCCGGGCGGAACATGGCTACACCTTC
TRBV10-3	.	TRBJ2-3	.	CAISPSGFTDTQYF	TGTGCCATCTCTCCGAGCGGCTTCACAGATACGCAGTATTTT
TRBV30	.	TRBJ1-4	.	CACQRATTNEKLFF	TGTGCCTGCCAGAGGGCGACAACTAATGAAAAACTGTTTTTT
TRBV5-4	.	TRBJ2-6	.	CASSPAGRQSGANVLTF	TGTGCCAGCAGCCCTGCGGGGCGACAGTCTGGGGCCAACGTCCTGACTTTC
TRBV30	.	TRBJ2-5	.	CAWSPSTQKPGRAKETQYF	TGTGCCTGGAGTCCTTCTACACAAAAACCGGGACGGGCTAAAGAGACCCAGTACTTC
TRBV15	.	TRBJ2-1	.	CATSRDLGLEQFF	TGTGCCACCAGCAGAGATCTGGGACTTGAACAGTTCTTC
TRBV7-2	.	TRBJ1-4	.	CASSFFGSTNEKLFF	TGTGCCAGCAGCTTTTTTGGCTCAACTAATGAAAAACTGTTTTTT
TRBV6-5	.	TRBJ1-6	.	CASRQGYNSPLHF	TGTGCCAGCAGACAGGGTTACAATTCACCCCTCCACTTT
TRBV19	.	TRBJ2-1	.	CASSLEGYNEQFF	TGTGCCAGTAGCCTAGAGGGGTACAATGAGCAGTTCTTC
TRBV5-4	once	TRBJ1-2	.	CASSLAGPTNYGYTF	TGTGCCAGCAGCCTGGCAGGGCCAACTAACTATGGCTACACCTTC
TRBV5-1	.	TRBJ2-1	.	CASSLDGPGEGNEQFF	TGCGCCAGCAGCTTGGACGGTCCAGGTGAGGGAAATGAGCAGTTCTTC
TRBV27	.	TRBJ1-1	.	CASSLNQGSFRVDAAFF	TGTGCCAGCAGTTTAAACCAGGGCTCGTTCAGGGTTGATGCAGCTTTCTTT
TRBV11-2	.	TRBJ2-1	TRBD2	CASSLGTSGRGEQFF	TGTGCCAGCAGCTTGGGGACTAGCGGGAGGGGTGAGCAGTTCTTC
TRBV6-1	.	TRBJ2-7	.	CASSEALRGRDEQYF	TGTGCCAGCAGTGAAGCGCTTCGTGGTCGGGACGAGCAGTACTTC
TRBV5-1	.	TRBJ2-3	.	CASSLEGGASADTQYF	TGCGCCAGCAGCTTGGAAGGCGGGGCTTCGGCAGATACGCAGTATTTT
TRBV5-4	.	TRBJ2-5	.	CASSLPQGSETQYF	TGTGCCAGCAGCTTGCCACAGGGCAGTGAGACCCAGTACTTC
TRBV30	.	TRBJ1-4	.	CAWAHRVNEKLFF	TGTGCCTGGGCCCACCGGGTGAATGAAAAACTGTTTTTT
TRBV7-9	once	TRBJ2-1	TRBD2	CASSSTSGRRNEQFF	TGTGCCAGCAGCTCCACTAGCGGGAGGCGAAATGAGCAGTTCTTC
TRBV19	.	TRBJ1-2	TRBD1	CASRESGTGPGYTF	TGTGCCAGTAGGGAGTCCGGGACAGGGCCTGGCTACACCTTC
TRBV28	few	TRBJ1-1	.	CASSSFRGNTEAFF	TGTGCCAGCAGTTCGTTCAGGGGAAACACTGAAGCTTTCTTT
TRBV5-1	once	TRBJ1-1	.	CASSFSDPTRAFF	TGCGCCAGCAGCTTCTCCGACCCCACCAGGGCTTTCTTT
TRBV7-9	.	TRBJ1-6	TRBD1	CASSQSTGGDSPLHF	TGTGCCAGCAGCCAGAGTACAGGGGGCGATTCACCCCTCCACTTT